Shown below are 5 T cell receptor beta chains from a single sample sequenced in a study of cytotoxic CD8 clonotypes in ibrutinib-treated CLL. TCRdb keeps only in-frame clones here, not all; method: immunoSEQ multiplex PCR. The table lists more than 75,000 clones, approximately 77% of them singletons. Specimen: PBMCs, collected after 24 months of ibrutinib treatment. The receptors stem from a human donor with chronic lymphocytic leukemia.

This clone has a handful of counts. This chain links TRBV29-1 with TRBJ2-1, with D perhaps matching TRBD1 (6 bases). V lost 5 bases and J 8 bases, leaving 10 bases between the germline ends. In germline, CDR1 is SQVTM, CDR2 ANQGSEA. The CDR3 spans 11 residues. CDR3 DNA: TGCAGCGTTTTTTACAGGGATGAGCAGTTCTTC. Translation gives CSVFYRDEQFF.

J is TRBJ2-7 and V is TRBV10-1; 8 nucleotides line up with TRBD1. The germline V gene encodes CDR1 WNHNN and CDR2 SYGVQD (reference sequence). V lost 4 bases and J lost 5; bases outside the gene matches: 4. The CDR3 has 13 amino acids. CDR3 region: CASSADRGNEQYF. The CDR3 DNA reads TGCGCCAGCAGTGCCGACAGGGGCAACGAGCAGTACTTC.

The chain combines TRBV19 with TRBJ1-5; TRBD1 matches at 9 bases. Germline V gene sequence: CDR1 LNHDA, CDR2 SQIVND (reference sequence). J gave up 0 bases and V 6 bases, and 12 bases lay outside the gene matches. The CDR3 loop spans 18 amino acids. CDR3 protein: CASSYRGQGFDSNQPQHF. The CDR3 DNA is TGTGCCAGTAGCTATCGGGGACAGGGCTTTGATAGCAATCAGCCCCAGCATTTT. Looking up the rest from reference TRBV19 and TRBJ1-5 gives the full variable domain: DGGITQSPKYLFRKEGQNVTLSCEQNLNHDAMYWYRQDPGQGLRLIYYSQIVNDFQKGDIAEGYSVSREKKESFPLTVTSAQKNPTAFYLCASSYRGQGFDSNQPQHFGDGTRLSIL.

The rearrangement joins TRBV11-2 to TRBJ1-1; maybe TRBD1 (5 bases). V lost 5 bases, J lost 0 bases, and 10 bases lay in between. Per germline, CDR1 SGHAT and CDR2 FQNNGV. CDR3 length equals 14 residues. CDR3 sequence (DNA): TGTGCCAGCAGCACCGGACACTTGAACACTGAAGCTTTCTTT. It yields the protein CASSTGHLNTEAFF.

V gene TRBV27 combines with J gene TRBJ1-2; D is perhaps TRBD1 (5 bases). Germline V gene data show CDR1 as MNHEY and CDR2 as SMNVEV (reference sequence). This CDR3 comprises 13 residues. Trimming took 2 bases from V and 3 from J, leaving 7 bases between them. CDR3 bases: TGTGCCAGCAGTTTAAGAGGGGACTATGGCTACACCTTC. Protein product: CASSLRGDYGYTF.